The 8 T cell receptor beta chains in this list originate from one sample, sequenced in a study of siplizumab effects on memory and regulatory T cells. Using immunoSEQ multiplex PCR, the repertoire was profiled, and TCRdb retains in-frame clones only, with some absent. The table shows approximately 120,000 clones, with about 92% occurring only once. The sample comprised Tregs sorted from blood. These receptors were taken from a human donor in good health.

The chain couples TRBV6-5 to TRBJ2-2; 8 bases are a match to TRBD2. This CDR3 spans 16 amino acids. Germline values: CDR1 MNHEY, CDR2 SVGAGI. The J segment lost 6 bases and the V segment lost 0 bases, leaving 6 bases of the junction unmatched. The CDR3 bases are TGTGCCAGCAGTTACTCGCGGGAGGTCCTAGCCGGGGAGCTGTTTTTT. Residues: CASSYSREVLAGELFF.

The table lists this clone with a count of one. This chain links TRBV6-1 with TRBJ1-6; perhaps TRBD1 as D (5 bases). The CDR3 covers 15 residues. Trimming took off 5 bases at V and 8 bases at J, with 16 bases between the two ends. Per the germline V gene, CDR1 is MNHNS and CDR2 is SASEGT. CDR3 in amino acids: CASSIRGPGDSPLHF. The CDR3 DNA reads TGTGCCAGCAGTATACGGGGACCTGGGGATTCACCCCTCCACTTT.

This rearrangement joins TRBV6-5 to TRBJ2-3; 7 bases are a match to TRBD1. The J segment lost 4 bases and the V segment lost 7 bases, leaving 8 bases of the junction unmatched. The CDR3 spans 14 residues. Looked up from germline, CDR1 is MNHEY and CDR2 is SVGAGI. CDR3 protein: CASTLTGKADTQYF. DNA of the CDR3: TGTGCCAGCACCTTGACAGGGAAAGCAGATACGCAGTATTTT.

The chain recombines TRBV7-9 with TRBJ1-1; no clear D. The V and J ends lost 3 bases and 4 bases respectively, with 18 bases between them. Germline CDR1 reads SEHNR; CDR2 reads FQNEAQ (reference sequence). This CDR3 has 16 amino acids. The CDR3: CASSFLPFGLGTEAFF. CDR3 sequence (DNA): TGTGCCAGCAGCTTCCTTCCGTTTGGGTTGGGCACTGAAGCTTTCTTT.

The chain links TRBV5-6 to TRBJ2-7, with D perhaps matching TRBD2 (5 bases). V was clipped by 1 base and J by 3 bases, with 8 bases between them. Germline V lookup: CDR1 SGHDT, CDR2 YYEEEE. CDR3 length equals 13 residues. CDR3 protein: CASSLRGSYEQYF. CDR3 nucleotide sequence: TGTGCCAGCAGCTTGAGAGGGAGCTACGAGCAGTACTTC.

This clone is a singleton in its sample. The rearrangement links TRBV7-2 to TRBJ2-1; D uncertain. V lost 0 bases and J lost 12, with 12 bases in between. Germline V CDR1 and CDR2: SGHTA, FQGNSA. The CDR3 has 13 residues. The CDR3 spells CASSLARSYGQFF. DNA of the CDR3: TGTGCCAGCAGCTTAGCCCGTAGCTATGGGCAGTTCTTC.

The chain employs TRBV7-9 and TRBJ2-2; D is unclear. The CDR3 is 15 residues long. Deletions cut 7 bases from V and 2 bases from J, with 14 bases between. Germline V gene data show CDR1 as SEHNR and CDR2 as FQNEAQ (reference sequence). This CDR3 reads CASTRDSPNTGELFF. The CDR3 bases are TGTGCCAGCACCCGCGACTCCCCAAACACCGGGGAGCTGTTTTTT.

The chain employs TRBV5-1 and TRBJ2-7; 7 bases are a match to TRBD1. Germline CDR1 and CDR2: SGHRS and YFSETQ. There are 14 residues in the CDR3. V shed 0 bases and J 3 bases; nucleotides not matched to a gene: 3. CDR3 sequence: CASSLGDRVYEQYF. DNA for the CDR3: TGCGCCAGCAGCTTGGGGGACAGAGTCTACGAGCAGTACTTC. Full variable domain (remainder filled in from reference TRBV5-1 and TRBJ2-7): KAGVTQTPRYLIKTRGQQVTLSCSPISGHRSVSWYQQTPGQGLQFLFEYFSETQRNKGNFPGRFSGRQFSNSRSEMNVSTLELGDSALYLCASSLGDRVYEQYFGPGTRLTVT.